The 25 T cell receptor beta chains reported below all come from one sample, sequenced in a study of PD-1 blockade in classical Hodgkin lymphoma. Using immunoSEQ multiplex PCR, the repertoire was profiled, and TCRdb retains in-frame clones only, with some absent. The sample holds 20,000 to 30,000 clones, about 86% seen once. Documented time point: cycle 4 day 1 (C4D1), after more than five weeks of nivolumab. Relapses following autologous stem cell transplantation were seen in all patients, with brentuximab vedotin exposure varying. Specimen: peripheral blood mononuclear cells (PBMCs), collected before the fourth cycle of nivolumab. The receptor set was obtained from a human donor with classical Hodgkin lymphoma.

The CDR3 DNA reads as TGCGCCAGCAGCTGGGACCTGAACACTGAAGCTTTCTTT. As protein: CASSWDLNTEAFF. The V and J genes are TRBV5-1 and TRBJ1-1; D is possibly TRBD1 (5 bases). Germline CDR1 SGHRS, CDR2 YFSETQ. V lost 3 bases and J lost 0, with 6 bases in between. The CDR3 runs to 13 residues.

The J gene is TRBJ2-7, the V gene TRBV6-5; maybe TRBD2 (7 bases). Trimming removed 2 bases at V and 7 bases at J, with 12 bases between. The length of the CDR3 is 13 residues. In germline, CDR1 is MNHEY, CDR2 SVGAGI. CDR3 loop: CASSYGAGQEQYF. Written as DNA, the CDR3 is TGTGCCAGCAGTTACGGAGCGGGACAAGAGCAGTACTTC.

The chain combines TRBV6-5 with TRBJ1-6; no clear D gene. This CDR3 has 12 residues. V was cut by 6 bases and J by 7 bases, with 7 bases left in between. Germline values: CDR1 MNHEY, CDR2 SVGAGI. CDR3 loop: CASRLANSPLHF. Here the CDR3 DNA reads TGTGCCAGCAGACTGGCGAATTCACCCCTCCACTTT.

This clone was observed a few times. The genes are TRBV9 and TRBJ2-1, with 12 bases identical to TRBD2. The J segment lost 10 bases and the V segment lost 2 bases, leaving 7 bases of the junction unmatched. Germline V lookup: CDR1 SGDLS, CDR2 YYNGEE. This CDR3 is 15 amino acids long. This chain's CDR3 is CASSVGLAGGREQFF. CDR3 coding DNA: TGTGCCAGCAGCGTCGGCCTAGCGGGGGGGAGAGAGCAGTTCTTC.

This clone appeared once. The chain joins TRBV7-4 to TRBJ2-7; D possibly uses TRBD1 or TRBD2 (5 bases each). The germline CDR1 and CDR2 sequences are SGHVT and SQSDAQ. The CDR3 sequence is 13 residues long. The V end was cut by 6 bases, the J end by 0 bases, with 9 bases between. The CDR3 region has the DNA TGTGCCAGCAGAGAGGGGTCCTCCTACGAGCAGTACTTC. Its translation: CASREGSSYEQYF.

The chain carries TRBV6-5 and TRBJ1-5; D possibly corresponds to TRBD1 (6 bases). Germline V gene lookup returns CDR1 MNHEY and CDR2 SVGAGI. V lost 3 bases, J lost 7 bases, and 10 bases lay in between. The CDR3 extends over 13 amino acids. CDR3 loop: CASSYTGSQPQHF. The CDR3 coding sequence is TGTGCCAGCAGTTATACAGGGTCCCAGCCCCAGCATTTT.

The chain has TRBV28 and TRBJ2-5; 8 positions agree with TRBD2. This CDR3 region has 14 residues. With 6 bases clipped from V and 6 bases from J, the junction kept 9 bases outside the gene matches. The germline CDR1 and CDR2 sequences are MDHEN and SYDVKM. The CDR3 sequence: CASSRGLAGKTQYF. The CDR3 DNA follows: TGTGCCAGCAGCCGCGGACTAGCCGGAAAGACCCAGTACTTC.

The V and J genes are TRBV5-1 and TRBJ2-3; 13 bases fit TRBD2. With V trimmed by 5 bases and J by 3 bases, 6 bases remained unmatched. This CDR3 region has 16 residues. Looked up from germline, CDR1 is SGHRS and CDR2 is YFSETQ. CDR3 amino acids: CASSRTSGGHTDTQYF. CDR3 nucleotides: TGCGCCAGCAGTAGGACTAGCGGGGGCCATACAGATACGCAGTATTTT.

The genes are TRBV5-1 and TRBJ1-1, with 7 positions matching TRBD1. In germline, CDR1 is SGHRS, CDR2 YFSETQ. CDR3 size: 16 residues. The trim removed 1 base at V and 2 bases at J, leaving 8 bases unmatched. CDR3 sequence: CASSLILQGYNTEAFF. The CDR3 region has the DNA TGCGCCAGCAGCTTGATACTACAGGGGTATAACACTGAAGCTTTCTTT.

This chain connects TRBV2 to TRBJ2-2; TRBD1 matches 9 bases. The CDR3 runs to 15 residues. Trimming at V came to 6 bases and at J to 4 bases, leaving 6 bases not matched to a gene. The germline V gene encodes CDR1 SNHLY and CDR2 FYNNEI. The CDR3 region is CASSTGTGSTGELFF. In DNA form, the CDR3 reads TGTGCCAGCAGCACCGGGACAGGGAGCACCGGGGAGCTGTTTTTT.

The chain is built from TRBV27 and TRBJ2-7, with TRBD1 matching 9 bases. The length of the CDR3 is 14 residues. V shed 3 bases and J 3 bases; nucleotides not matched to a gene: 3. The germline V gene has CDR1 MNHEY and CDR2 SMNVEV (reference sequence). CDR3 region: CASSLGQGGYEQYF. The CDR3, as DNA: TGTGCCAGCAGTTTGGGACAGGGTGGCTACGAGCAGTACTTC.

In nucleotides, the CDR3 is TGTGCCAGCAGCCCTACACACCTTATCACCCCCTATGGCTACACCTTC. Amino acids: CASSPTHLITPYGYTF. The rearrangement uses TRBV9 and TRBJ1-2, with unresolved D. This CDR3 is built from 16 residues. The germline CDR1 and CDR2 sequences are SGDLS and YYNGEE. The V end lost 4 bases, the J end lost 4 bases, and 20 bases lay between the germline ends.

The table lists this clone with a few counts. V usage is TRBV9 and J usage is TRBJ1-6, with 9 bases that match TRBD1. The CDR3 consists of 17 residues. Trimming at V came to 0 bases and at J to 10 bases, leaving 11 bases not matched to a gene. CDR1 is SGDLS, CDR2 YYNGEE, per germline. The CDR3 loop is CASSVGDGTGNGSPLHF. DNA of the CDR3: TGTGCCAGCAGCGTAGGAGATGGGACAGGGAATGGCTCACCCCTCCACTTT.

The gene calls are TRBV7-9 and TRBJ2-4, with D maybe TRBD2 (5 bases). The CDR3 spans 15 residues. CDR1 is SEHNR and CDR2 is FQNEAQ in the germline V gene (reference sequence). The V gene lost 1 base and the J gene lost 3 bases, with 10 bases spanning the gap. In DNA, the CDR3 is TGTGCCAGCAGCTTAGGGAGCGGATACAAAAACATTCAGTACTTC. This translates into CASSLGSGYKNIQYF.

In regard to this clone: The junction and the germline gene differ at one end; a read error may be behind it. V usage is TRBV19 and J usage is TRBJ2-7; TRBD1 aligns across 9 bases. Germline V gene lookup returns CDR1 LNHDA and CDR2 SQIVND (reference sequence). The CDR3 consists of 15 residues. The CDR3 region has the DNA TGTGCCAGTAGTATAAAAGGGACAGGGTCCTCCGAGCAGTACTTC. Protein: CASSIKGTGSSEQYF.

This chain joins TRBV4-1 and TRBJ2-3; 9 nucleotides match TRBD1. Germline trimming cut 3 bases from V and 2 bases from J; bases unmatched to any gene: 3. CDR1 is MGHRA and CDR2 is YSYEKL in the germline V gene. The CDR3 length is 15 residues. The CDR3 DNA reads as TGCGCCAGCAGCCAGGGACAGGGTCCCACAGATACGCAGTATTTT. Protein: CASSQGQGPTDTQYF.

This clone was recorded only once. V is TRBV2 and J is TRBJ2-5; 9 bases fit TRBD1. Germline assignment: CDR1 SNHLY and CDR2 FYNNEI. The CDR3 is 15 amino acids. The V segment lost 5 bases and the J segment 4 bases; nucleotides outside the gene matches: 8. The CDR3 sequence is CASSRTGVEGETQYF. In nucleotides, the CDR3 is TGTGCCAGCAGTAGGACAGGGGTAGAGGGAGAGACCCAGTACTTC.

This clone has just one count. The chain uses TRBV5-8 and TRBJ1-3; D gene unclear. CDR3 length: 14 amino acids. V gave up 0 bases and J gave up 4 bases, with 8 bases separating them. Germline V gives CDR1 SGHTS, CDR2 YDEGEE. The CDR3 nucleotides are TGTGCCAGCAGCTTGGAAGGGAGCGGAAACACCATATATTTT. This gives the protein CASSLEGSGNTIYF.

The gene calls are TRBV10-2 and TRBJ2-3; a weak D match, TRBD1 (5 bases). V lost 6 bases to trimming and J lost 3 bases, with 16 bases between them. Germline CDR1 reads WSHSY; CDR2 reads SAAADI. The CDR3 runs to 15 residues. The CDR3 nucleotides are TGCGCCAGCAGCGCCACGACAGCACGAACAGATACGCAGTATTTT. Protein product: CASSATTARTDTQYF.

This rearrangement joins TRBV20-1 to TRBJ2-1, with D maybe TRBD1 (5 bases). The CDR3 is 11 residues long. Germline V gives CDR1 DFQATT, CDR2 SNEGSKA (reference sequence). V was pared by 6 bases and J by 12 bases, with 15 bases between. The CDR3 region is CSAGLPWAQFF. The CDR3 region has the DNA TGCAGTGCGGGGCTCCCCTGGGCGCAGTTCTTC.

The chain uses TRBV5-1 and TRBJ2-1, with D possibly TRBD2 on 5 matching bases. V was clipped by 5 bases and J by 10 bases, with 19 bases between them. The V gene's germline CDR1 is SGHRS and CDR2 YFSETQ. The CDR3 is 14 residues long. The CDR3: CASRWASSPQEQFF. Here the CDR3 DNA reads TGCGCCAGCAGGTGGGCTAGCAGCCCTCAGGAGCAGTTCTTC.

This chain joins TRBV5-4 and TRBJ2-3, with TRBD2 matching 10 bases. CDR1 is SGHNT, CDR2 YYREEE, per germline (reference sequence). Trimming cost V 1 base and J 6 bases; bases outside gene matches: 5. The CDR3 is 15 amino acids. The CDR3 sequence: CASSLSSGRPDTQYF. The CDR3 coding sequence is TGTGCCAGCAGCTTGTCTAGCGGGAGACCGGATACGCAGTATTTT.

The CDR3 coding sequence is TGTGCTAGTGTCTCTTATAGCAATCAGCCCCAGCATTTT. As protein: CASVSYSNQPQHF. V is TRBV12-5 and J is TRBJ1-5; D is undetermined. The CDR3 sequence is 13 residues long. V was shortened by 7 bases and J by 0 bases, with 7 bases between the two germline ends. Germline CDR1 LGHNT, CDR2 FRNRAP.

A word on this clone: This same CDR3 is encoded by further DNA sequences in the sample. The V gene is TRBV5-1, the J gene TRBJ1-2, with 7 bases aligning to TRBD1. The CDR3 is made up of 14 amino acids. Germline V CDR1 and CDR2: SGHRS, YFSETQ. The J segment lost 5 bases and the V segment lost 0 bases, leaving 4 bases of the junction unmatched. CDR3: CASSLVPGGYGYTF. Here the CDR3 DNA reads TGCGCCAGCAGCTTGGTCCCAGGGGGGTATGGCTACACCTTC.

The V and J genes are TRBV10-3 and TRBJ1-6; 7 nucleotides align to TRBD1. CDR1 and CDR2 from the germline V gene are ENHRY and SYGVKD. J gave up 0 bases and V 6 bases, and 5 bases lay outside the gene matches. This CDR3 spans 16 amino acids. For the CDR3, the DNA is TGTGCCATCAGCGAACAGGGGAGCTCCTATAATTCACCCCTCCACTTT. Amino acids: CAISEQGSSYNSPLHF.